A selection of T cell receptor beta chains follows, all from one sample in a study of beta chain features in type 1 diabetes. Sequencing was performed with immunoSEQ multiplex PCR; in TCRdb, only in-frame clones are kept and a portion is missing. The sample holds 900,000 or so clones, about a sixth seen once. Material: naive CD4+ T cells from blood. The receptor source for this set is a woman aged 18 to 35 in good health. Both conserved end residues are part of each CDR3. A D gene is named only where the DNA matches it firmly. Clone size is shown for a subset of rows, as once, few, many or a class of expanded clone.

V gene: TRBV18
clone size: few
D gene: NA
J gene: TRBJ2-2
CDR3 length: 16
CDR3 DNA: TGTGCCAGCTCAGGACCGGACAAGGGGCGGCTCGGGGAGCTGTTTTTT
CDR3 protein: CASSGPDKGRLGELFF

V gene: TRBV7-2
clone size: few
D gene: TRBD1
J gene: TRBJ1-2
CDR3 length: 14
CDR3 DNA: TGTGCCAGCAACCCGGGACAGGCGAATCATGGCTACACCTTC
CDR3 protein: CASNPGQANHGYTF

V gene: TRBV19
clone size: NA
D gene: TRBD1
J gene: TRBJ1-1
CDR3 length: 17
CDR3 DNA: TGTGCCAGTAGGGCGACAGGGGGAGCTTACATGAACACTGAAGCTTTCTTT
CDR3 protein: CASRATGGAYMNTEAFF

V gene: TRBV5-1
clone size: few
D gene: TRBD2
J gene: TRBJ2-5
CDR3 length: 16
CDR3 DNA: TGCGCCAGCAGCCGTAGGCTAGCGGGAGTTGATGAGACCCAGTACTTC
CDR3 protein: CASSRRLAGVDETQYF

V gene: TRBV7-6
clone size: NA
D gene: NA
J gene: TRBJ2-5
CDR3 length: 13
CDR3 DNA: TGTGCCAGCAGCTTAGGGGGCCAAGAGACCCAGTACTTC
CDR3 protein: CASSLGGQETQYF

V gene: TRBV7-2
clone size: NA
D gene: NA
J gene: TRBJ1-2
CDR3 length: 13
CDR3 DNA: TGTGCCAGCAGCTTATCGAGGGACTATGGCTACACCTTC
CDR3 protein: CASSLSRDYGYTF

V gene: TRBV10-3
clone size: few
D gene: TRBD2
J gene: TRBJ2-5
CDR3 length: 12
CDR3 DNA: TGTGCCACTAGCGGAGGCCAAGAGACCCAGTACTTC
CDR3 protein: CATSGGQETQYF

V gene: TRBV19
clone size: NA
D gene: NA
J gene: TRBJ1-2
CDR3 length: 13
CDR3 DNA: TGTGCCAGTAGTATTAAAGGGAACTATGGCTACACCTTC
CDR3 protein: CASSIKGNYGYTF

V gene: TRBV18
clone size: few
D gene: TRBD1
J gene: TRBJ2-5
CDR3 length: 15
CDR3 DNA: TGTGCCAGCTCACCACCGAGGGGGCGCGGGGAGACCCAGTACTTC
CDR3 protein: CASSPPRGRGETQYF

V gene: TRBV5-1
clone size: few
D gene: TRBD1
J gene: TRBJ2-5
CDR3 length: 15
CDR3 DNA: TGCGCCAGCAGCCGGCAGACAGGGGAGAGAGAGACCCAGTACTTC
CDR3 protein: CASSRQTGERETQYF

V gene: TRBV12-5
clone size: NA
D gene: TRBD2
J gene: TRBJ2-5
CDR3 length: 15
CDR3 DNA: TGTGCTAGTGGTGTCGGACTAGCGGCGCAAGAGACCCAGTACTTC
CDR3 protein: CASGVGLAAQETQYF

V gene: TRBV25-1
clone size: NA
D gene: NA
J gene: TRBJ1-3
CDR3 length: 15
CDR3 DNA: TGTGCCAGCAGTGACGCCCGGGGAGCGGGAAACACCATATATTTT
CDR3 protein: CASSDARGAGNTIYF

V gene: TRBV5-4
clone size: NA
D gene: NA
J gene: TRBJ2-7
CDR3 length: 16
CDR3 DNA: TGTGCCAGCAGCCAGGTCGGGGGCAGCGGGGCATACGAGCAGTACTTC
CDR3 protein: CASSQVGGSGAYEQYF

V gene: TRBV2
clone size: NA
D gene: TRBD1
J gene: TRBJ2-5
CDR3 length: 20
CDR3 DNA: TGTGCCAGCAGGACCCCCCGCCTTGCAACCGGGACAGGGGAGGCGGAGACCCAGTACTTC
CDR3 protein: CASRTPRLATGTGEAETQYF

V gene: TRBV5-6
clone size: few
D gene: TRBD1
J gene: TRBJ2-7
CDR3 length: 19
CDR3 DNA: TGTGCCAGCAGCTCACGCCGTCGACAGGGAGAAGTTCAGAAAGACGAGCAGTACTTC
CDR3 protein: CASSSRRRQGEVQKDEQYF

V gene: TRBV4-1
clone size: NA
D gene: NA
J gene: TRBJ2-5
CDR3 length: 14
CDR3 DNA: TGCGCCAGCAGCCCCTCTGGGATTAGAGAGACCCAGTACTTC
CDR3 protein: CASSPSGIRETQYF

V gene: TRBV4-1
clone size: NA
D gene: NA
J gene: TRBJ2-5
CDR3 length: 14
CDR3 DNA: TGCGCCAGCAGCCAGCCGGGACCCCGAGAGACCCAGTACTTC
CDR3 protein: CASSQPGPRETQYF

V gene: TRBV10-3
clone size: many
D gene: NA
J gene: TRBJ2-2
CDR3 length: 13
CDR3 DNA: TGTGCCACCAGCGGAGGGAACACCGGGGAGCTGTTTTTT
CDR3 protein: CATSGGNTGELFF

V gene: TRBV18
clone size: few
D gene: TRBD2
J gene: TRBJ2-1
CDR3 length: 16
CDR3 DNA: TGTGCCAGCTCACCACTTTCGGGACTAGATATCTTAGAGCAGTTCTTC
CDR3 protein: CASSPLSGLDILEQFF

V gene: TRBV14
clone size: few
D gene: NA
J gene: TRBJ2-7
CDR3 length: 15
CDR3 DNA: TGTGCCAGCAGCGAAGCAAGTGATAGGGGCTACGAGCAGTACTTC
CDR3 protein: CASSEASDRGYEQYF

V gene: TRBV6-5
clone size: NA
D gene: NA
J gene: TRBJ2-7
CDR3 length: 13
CDR3 DNA: TGTGCCAGCACTCGAGGTTTACGTTACGAGCAGTACTTC
CDR3 protein: CASTRGLRYEQYF

V gene: TRBV10-3
clone size: NA
D gene: NA
J gene: TRBJ2-5
CDR3 length: 12
CDR3 DNA: TGTGCCATCAGTGAGTACCAAGAGACCCAGTACTTC
CDR3 protein: CAISEYQETQYF

V gene: TRBV11-2
clone size: NA
D gene: NA
J gene: TRBJ2-7
CDR3 length: 14
CDR3 DNA: TGTGCCAGCAGTTTTAGCAGCTTTTCCTTCGAGCAGTACTTC
CDR3 protein: CASSFSSFSFEQYF

V gene: TRBV15
clone size: few
D gene: TRBD2
J gene: TRBJ2-7
CDR3 length: 17
CDR3 DNA: TGTGCCACCAGCAGAGATAGTAGAGTAGCGGGACTCTACGAGCAGTACTTC
CDR3 protein: CATSRDSRVAGLYEQYF

V gene: TRBV7-8
clone size: NA
D gene: TRBD2
J gene: TRBJ2-5
CDR3 length: 16
CDR3 DNA: TGTGCCAGCAACCAAGGACTAGCGAGGTGGCAAGAGACCCAGTACTTC
CDR3 protein: CASNQGLARWQETQYF

V gene: TRBV29-1
clone size: NA
D gene: NA
J gene: TRBJ2-7
CDR3 length: 13
CDR3 DNA: TGCAGCGTTGCAGGAGGGCGTATCTACGAGCAGTACTTC
CDR3 protein: CSVAGGRIYEQYF

V gene: TRBV4-3
clone size: NA
D gene: NA
J gene: TRBJ2-2
CDR3 length: 17
CDR3 DNA: TGCGCCAGCAGCCAAGATTCCGGCCTCGCGAACACCGGGGAGCTGTTTTTT
CDR3 protein: CASSQDSGLANTGELFF

V gene: TRBV6-6
clone size: NA
D gene: NA
J gene: TRBJ2-5
CDR3 length: 13
CDR3 DNA: TGTGCCAGCAGTCTAATGAGGCAAGAGACCCAGTACTTC
CDR3 protein: CASSLMRQETQYF

V gene: TRBV18
clone size: NA
D gene: NA
J gene: TRBJ1-4
CDR3 length: 14
CDR3 DNA: TGTGCCAGCTCACTGTCAGCAACTAATGAAAAACTGTTTTTT
CDR3 protein: CASSLSATNEKLFF

V gene: TRBV5-4
clone size: few
D gene: NA
J gene: TRBJ2-2
CDR3 length: 14
CDR3 DNA: TGTGCCAGCAGCAGGGGGACCGACACCGGGGAGCTGTTTTTT
CDR3 protein: CASSRGTDTGELFF

V gene: TRBV6-6
clone size: NA
D gene: TRBD2
J gene: TRBJ2-7
CDR3 length: 15
CDR3 DNA: TGTGCCAGCAGCCCCAACACTAGCGGCTTAGAGGAGCAGTACTTC
CDR3 protein: CASSPNTSGLEEQYF

V gene: TRBV29-1
clone size: NA
D gene: NA
J gene: TRBJ1-2
CDR3 length: 11
CDR3 DNA: TGCAGCGTTGCAGGGAGCTATGGCTACACCTTC
CDR3 protein: CSVAGSYGYTF

V gene: TRBV7-2
clone size: NA
D gene: NA
J gene: TRBJ1-3
CDR3 length: 14
CDR3 DNA: TGTGCCAGCAGCTTCTCGGACACTGGAAACACCATATATTTT
CDR3 protein: CASSFSDTGNTIYF

V gene: TRBV11-2
clone size: few
D gene: NA
J gene: TRBJ2-7
CDR3 length: 12
CDR3 DNA: TGTGCCAGCAGCTTGAGTCAACACGAGCAGTACTTC
CDR3 protein: CASSLSQHEQYF

V gene: TRBV2
clone size: NA
D gene: NA
J gene: TRBJ1-5
CDR3 length: 14
CDR3 DNA: TGTGCCAGCAAGGCGGGACTGCACAATCAGCCCCAGCATTTT
CDR3 protein: CASKAGLHNQPQHF

V gene: TRBV6-5
clone size: NA
D gene: NA
J gene: TRBJ2-7
CDR3 length: 15
CDR3 DNA: TGTGCCAGCAGTTACAGTTTCGGGAGTCCCTACGAGCAGTACTTC
CDR3 protein: CASSYSFGSPYEQYF

V gene: TRBV7-8
clone size: NA
D gene: TRBD1
J gene: TRBJ2-3
CDR3 length: 16
CDR3 DNA: TGTGCCAGCAGCTACCGCCGGGACAGCTTCGCAGATACGCAGTATTTT
CDR3 protein: CASSYRRDSFADTQYF

V gene: TRBV29-1
clone size: NA
D gene: TRBD1
J gene: TRBJ2-5
CDR3 length: 12
CDR3 DNA: TGCAGCGTTGAAACAGGGGCAGAGACCCAGTACTTC
CDR3 protein: CSVETGAETQYF

V gene: TRBV7-2
clone size: once
D gene: NA
J gene: TRBJ2-5
CDR3 length: 12
CDR3 DNA: TGTGCCAGCAGCTTAAGGCGAGAGACCCAGTACTTC
CDR3 protein: CASSLRRETQYF

V gene: TRBV28
clone size: NA
D gene: NA
J gene: TRBJ2-3
CDR3 length: 12
CDR3 DNA: TGTGCCAGCAGACGGACTCTAGATACGCAGTATTTT
CDR3 protein: CASRRTLDTQYF

V gene: TRBV6-5
clone size: NA
D gene: TRBD1
J gene: TRBJ2-4
CDR3 length: 12
CDR3 DNA: TGTGCCACCGGGACAGGGGAAAACATTCAGTACTTC
CDR3 protein: CATGTGENIQYF

V gene: TRBV18
clone size: NA
D gene: NA
J gene: TRBJ1-1
CDR3 length: 13
CDR3 DNA: TGTGCCAGCTCACCTGGTCGGGAAACTGAAGCTTTCTTT
CDR3 protein: CASSPGRETEAFF

V gene: TRBV5-4
clone size: NA
D gene: TRBD2
J gene: TRBJ2-3
CDR3 length: 15
CDR3 DNA: TGTGCCAGCAGTAAACTAGCGGGAGGATTAGATACGCAGTATTTT
CDR3 protein: CASSKLAGGLDTQYF

V gene: TRBV15
clone size: few
D gene: NA
J gene: TRBJ2-1
CDR3 length: 13
CDR3 DNA: TGTGCCACCAGCAGAGATATAGGCAATGAGCAGTTCTTC
CDR3 protein: CATSRDIGNEQFF

V gene: TRBV7-9
clone size: few
D gene: TRBD1
J gene: TRBJ1-1
CDR3 length: 17
CDR3 DNA: TGTGCCAGCAGCTTTGAGCGGGGACAGGGGGTGTTCACTGAAGCTTTCTTT
CDR3 protein: CASSFERGQGVFTEAFF

V gene: TRBV7-2
clone size: NA
D gene: TRBD2
J gene: TRBJ2-2
CDR3 length: 14
CDR3 DNA: TGTGCCAGCAGCTTGCTAGCGGGGACGTGGGAGCTGTTTTTT
CDR3 protein: CASSLLAGTWELFF